The text below deals with one T cell receptor beta chain. Its target is unknown. Deletions cut 5 bases from V and 6 bases from J, with 7 bases between. The CDR3 has 12 residues. Germline V CDR1 and CDR2: LNHDA, SQIVND (reference sequence). This sample is drawn from a study of long-term antiretroviral therapy in people with HIV. Study summary: The study's earliest collections predate the 2015 immediate-ART recommendation by about a decade.

Survey-level immunoSEQ v3.0 assays were run. Assay used: immunoSEQ multiplex PCR; TCRdb lists only in-frame clones, some missing. The profile shows about 16,000 clones, 85% to 90% of them singletons. Every HIV-positive participant received treatment in the United States. In each sample, 1-10 million cryopreserved PBMC were present before DNA extraction. Study-level findings and limits: The study found narrower CDR3 length ranges in HIV repertoires than in controls.

This specimen was unsorted PBMCs, taken 6.9 years after starting antiretroviral therapy. The chain is built from TRBV19 and TRBJ2-2, with a tentative D call TRBD2 (5 bases). This sequence originates from a middle-aged man with HIV. CDR3 sequence (DNA): TGTGCCAGTAGTTCGGAGGCCGGGGAGCTGTTTTTT. Translated, it gives CASSSEAGELFF.